This is a list of T cell receptor beta chains from one sample in a study of T cell responses to AZD1222 COVID-19 vaccine. Method: immunoSEQ multiplex PCR; TCRdb's copy keeps in-frame clones and lacks some. This table has roughly 99,000 clones, 90% to 95% appearing once. Source: peripheral blood, taken 28 days after the second AZD1222 dose. Receptor source: an adult who received the AZD1222 COVID-19 vaccine. Both conserved end residues are trimmed from each CDR3. Some rows have no size entry. The others give once, few or many, or a class for an expanded clone.

abundance: -
j_gene: TRBJ1-6
v_gene: TRBV30
CDR3aa: AWNRPNSPLH

abundance: once
j_gene: TRBJ2-7
v_gene: TRBV5-8
CDR3aa: ASSLGSGNYEQY

abundance: -
j_gene: TRBJ2-2
v_gene: TRBV14
CDR3aa: ASSQGVNTGELF

abundance: -
j_gene: TRBJ1-6
v_gene: TRBV12-3/TRBV12-4
CDR3aa: ASSINRDSPLH

abundance: -
j_gene: TRBJ2-3
v_gene: TRBV5-1
CDR3aa: ASSFLAGASTDTQY

abundance: -
j_gene: TRBJ1-1
v_gene: TRBV30
CDR3aa: ARDDPTLNTEAF

abundance: -
j_gene: TRBJ1-5
v_gene: TRBV15
CDR3aa: ATSRVTGGKSNQPQH

abundance: -
j_gene: TRBJ2-5
v_gene: TRBV28
CDR3aa: ASSLIGHEKTQY

abundance: -
j_gene: TRBJ2-2
v_gene: TRBV5-1
CDR3aa: ASSGGSGQNTGELF

abundance: -
j_gene: TRBJ2-1
v_gene: TRBV3-1/TRBV3-2
CDR3aa: ASSSHSSGKQF

abundance: -
j_gene: TRBJ1-5
v_gene: TRBV3-1/TRBV3-2
CDR3aa: ASSQSDSNQPQH

abundance: few
j_gene: TRBJ1-5
v_gene: TRBV6-1
CDR3aa: ASSEGQGTQPQH

abundance: -
j_gene: TRBJ1-6
v_gene: TRBV3-1/TRBV3-2
CDR3aa: ASSQSSGQAYNSPLH

abundance: once
j_gene: TRBJ2-7
v_gene: TRBV10-3
CDR3aa: AISGDPYEQY

abundance: once
j_gene: TRBJ1-2
v_gene: TRBV7-2
CDR3aa: ASSLSGQGYGYT

abundance: -
j_gene: TRBJ2-3
v_gene: TRBV7-9
CDR3aa: ASSWDFTQY

abundance: -
j_gene: TRBJ2-1
v_gene: TRBV28
CDR3aa: ASSAPGVERGGSSYNEQF

abundance: -
j_gene: TRBJ1-1
v_gene: TRBV6-5
CDR3aa: ASSFHRQGARTEAF

abundance: -
j_gene: TRBJ2-5
v_gene: TRBV11-2
CDR3aa: ASSSATETQY

abundance: -
j_gene: TRBJ1-1
v_gene: TRBV7-8
CDR3aa: ASSFGQLNTEAF

abundance: -
j_gene: TRBJ1-4
v_gene: TRBV15
CDR3aa: ATSGGTNEKLF

abundance: once
j_gene: TRBJ2-2
v_gene: TRBV9
CDR3aa: ASSERGDANTGELF

abundance: -
j_gene: TRBJ1-2
v_gene: TRBV5-1
CDR3aa: ASSSGADGYT

abundance: few
j_gene: TRBJ1-2
v_gene: TRBV19
CDR3aa: ASSILKGGTDGYT

abundance: once
j_gene: TRBJ2-5
v_gene: TRBV6-1
CDR3aa: ASSESGEETQY

abundance: -
j_gene: TRBJ1-2
v_gene: TRBV7-2
CDR3aa: ASSLDRSYGYT

abundance: -
j_gene: TRBJ2-1
v_gene: TRBV6-2/TRBV6-3
CDR3aa: ASSPYNEQF

abundance: -
j_gene: TRBJ2-3
v_gene: TRBV27
CDR3aa: ASSFLSRRADTQY

abundance: -
j_gene: TRBJ2-5
v_gene: TRBV5-4
CDR3aa: ASPATPGGETQY

abundance: -
j_gene: TRBJ1-1
v_gene: TRBV7-6
CDR3aa: ASSFHIQGNTEAF

abundance: -
j_gene: TRBJ2-7
v_gene: TRBV7-9
CDR3aa: ASSPDRTNSYEQY

abundance: -
j_gene: TRBJ2-1
v_gene: TRBV4-2
CDR3aa: ASSRRSNEQF

abundance: -
j_gene: TRBJ1-5
v_gene: TRBV4-1
CDR3aa: ASSAPDSGINQPQH

abundance: -
j_gene: TRBJ2-3
v_gene: TRBV5-1
CDR3aa: ASSLVEGRNTQY

abundance: once
j_gene: TRBJ2-1
v_gene: TRBV29-1
CDR3aa: SVEGGRAPNEQF

abundance: -
j_gene: TRBJ1-6
v_gene: TRBV6-1
CDR3aa: ASSEERVSYNSPLH

abundance: few
j_gene: TRBJ1-2
v_gene: TRBV19
CDR3aa: ASSTTGTGSNYGYT

abundance: -
j_gene: TRBJ2-1
v_gene: TRBV10-1
CDR3aa: ASSESRRASYNEQF

abundance: -
j_gene: TRBJ2-5
v_gene: TRBV5-6
CDR3aa: ASSGTRQETQY

abundance: -
j_gene: TRBJ2-7
v_gene: TRBV27
CDR3aa: ASSPLGYEQY